The present entry profiles one T cell receptor (beta chain) with its context. This entry is derived from a study of PD-1 blockade in classical Hodgkin lymphoma. The patients all showed relapse after autologous stem cell transplantation, while their brentuximab vedotin exposure varied. V trimming: 6 bases; J trimming: 8 bases; junction bases outside the gene matches: 3. Per the germline V gene, CDR1 is MNHEY and CDR2 is SVGAGI. This CDR3 is built from 14 residues. Profiling relied on immunoSEQ multiplex PCR, and the TCRdb table lists in-frame clones only, not all of them. The data hold 20,000 to 30,000 clones, with roughly 79% observed a single time.

The gene calls are TRBV6-5 and TRBJ2-4, with 14 positions matching TRBD2. The clonotype was recovered from a human donor with classical Hodgkin lymphoma. The input for sequencing was peripheral blood mononuclear cells (PBMCs), taken before the second cycle of nivolumab. The CDR3 is CASRPGLAGDIQYF. The DNA for the CDR3 is TGTGCCAGCAGGCCGGGACTAGCGGGGGACATTCAGTACTTC.